This section outlines one T cell receptor beta chain sequence together with its context. The target antigen is unknown. The data were obtained in a study of T cell responses to AZD1222 COVID-19 vaccine. About the research overall: Samples with a second dose at about 4 or about 12 weeks were pooled together.

The study's findings and limits: Clonal diversity was possibly underestimated, and white British individuals and females predominated among donors. Seropositive status at baseline applied to only 6 or 7 AZD1222 recipients.

The table came from immunoSEQ multiplex PCR; TCRdb's copy has only in-frame clones and leaves some out. The sample yields approximately 100,000 clones, roughly 87% seen once. Germline V gives CDR1 MNHNY, CDR2 SVGAGI (reference sequence). The CDR3 is 16 amino acids. Losses at the gene ends were 0 bases for V and 2 bases for J; bases not matched to a gene: 4. The chain joins TRBV6-6 to TRBJ2-1, with 7 bases aligning to TRBD1. The sequenced sample was peripheral blood, obtained on day 0 of AZD1222 vaccination. This TCR was recovered from an adult in good health. The CDR3 here is CASSYSIGQAYNEQFF. The CDR3 nucleotides are TGTGCCAGCAGTTACTCGATCGGACAGGCCTACAATGAGCAGTTCTTC.